Here is one T cell receptor (beta chain) with its context. The antigen is undetermined. This specimen comes from a study of T cells in tuberculosis. The overall study: This South African cohort compared adolescents with or without latent tuberculosis against adults with active tuberculosis.

Clones were sequenced by immunoSEQ multiplex PCR, and TCRdb holds only the in-frame ones, with some missing. The data show about 35,000 clones, with over 85% seen just once and over 6.5% held by the top ten. Whole-study findings and limits: Active tuberculosis alpha repertoires lay closer to GMM-specific TCRs than controls'.

At study entry, adolescents had tuberculin skin tests and IGRA screening. The CDR3 is 13 amino acids. V was cut by 4 bases and J by 1 base, with 7 bases left in between. Germline V gene lookup returns CDR1 MGHDK and CDR2 SYGVNS. This sequence joins TRBV25-1 and TRBJ1-1; D unclear. The receptor was derived from a donor aged 10-29 years with latent tuberculosis or without tuberculosis infection. Source material: PBMCs. In DNA, the CDR3 is TGTGCCAGCAGTGGGCAGAAGAACACTGAAGCTTTCTTT. Its protein product is CASSGQKNTEAFF.